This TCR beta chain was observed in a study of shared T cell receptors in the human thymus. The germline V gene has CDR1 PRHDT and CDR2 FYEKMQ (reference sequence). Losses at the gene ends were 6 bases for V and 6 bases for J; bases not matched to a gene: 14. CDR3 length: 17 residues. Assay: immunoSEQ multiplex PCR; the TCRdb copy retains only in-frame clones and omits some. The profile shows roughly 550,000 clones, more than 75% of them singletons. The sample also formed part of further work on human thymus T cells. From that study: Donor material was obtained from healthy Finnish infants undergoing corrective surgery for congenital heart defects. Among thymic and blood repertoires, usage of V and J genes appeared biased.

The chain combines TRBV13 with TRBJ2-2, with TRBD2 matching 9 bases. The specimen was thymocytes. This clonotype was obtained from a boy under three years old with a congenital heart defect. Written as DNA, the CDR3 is TGTGCCAGCAGGATGGGTAGGCGGGAGGGCCGCCCCGGGGAGCTGTTTTTT. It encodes CASRMGRREGRPGELFF.